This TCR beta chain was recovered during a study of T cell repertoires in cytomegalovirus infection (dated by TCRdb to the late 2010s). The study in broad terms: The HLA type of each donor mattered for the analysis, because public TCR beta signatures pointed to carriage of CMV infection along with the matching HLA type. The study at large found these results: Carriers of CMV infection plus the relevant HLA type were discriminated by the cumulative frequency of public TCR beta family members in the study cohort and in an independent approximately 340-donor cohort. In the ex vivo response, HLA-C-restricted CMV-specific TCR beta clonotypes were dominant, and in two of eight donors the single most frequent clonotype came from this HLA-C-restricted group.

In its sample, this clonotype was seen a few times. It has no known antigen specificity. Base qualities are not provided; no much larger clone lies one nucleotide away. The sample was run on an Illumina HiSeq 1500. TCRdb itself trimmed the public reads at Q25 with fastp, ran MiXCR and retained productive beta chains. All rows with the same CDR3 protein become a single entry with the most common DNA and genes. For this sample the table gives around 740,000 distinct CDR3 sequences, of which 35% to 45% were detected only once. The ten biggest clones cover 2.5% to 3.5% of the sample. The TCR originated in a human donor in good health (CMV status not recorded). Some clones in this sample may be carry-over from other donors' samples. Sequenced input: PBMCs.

The CDR3 sequence is CASSGDSNSPLHF. The nucleotide sequence is TGTGCCAGCAGTGGAGACAGTAATTCACCCCTCCACTTT. Here the chain combines TRBV2 and TRBJ1-6; a tentative D call is TRBD1 (5 bases match). According to the germline V gene, CDR1 reads SNHLY and CDR2 reads FYNNEI. V loses 4 bases, J loses 6 bases, and the germline ends lie 7 bases apart. From the cysteine up to the phenylalanine, the CDR3 has a length of 13 residues. Solely the CDR3 DNA is kept, with 39 bases framed from the first base.